The 9 T cell receptor beta chains below were found in one sample sequenced in a study of graft-versus-host responses after intestinal transplantation. No cognate antigen is known for these TCRs. Profiled with immunoSEQ multiplex PCR; TCRdb holds only in-frame clones, not every one. The sample holds 80,000 to 100,000 clones, 90% seen once. The sequences come from unstimulated CD4+ T cells sorted from spleen or lymph node cells, collected before intestinal transplant. The source of these receptors is a human donor who received an intestinal transplant.

This clone appeared once. The gene calls are TRBV5-1 and TRBJ2-2; D might be TRBD1 (5 bases). Trimming cost V 4 bases and J 7 bases, with 17 bases left between them. Germline V gene lookup returns CDR1 SGHRS and CDR2 YFSETQ. CDR3 length: 15 amino acids. The CDR3 sequence is CASSQNTLQVGELFF. CDR3 nucleotides: TGCGCCAGCAGCCAAAATACCCTACAGGTCGGGGAGCTGTTTTTT.

V and J are TRBV9 and TRBJ1-2; possible D gene TRBD1, 5 bases. Trimming stripped 4 bases from V and 0 bases from J, with 13 bases between. Looked up from germline, CDR1 is SGDLS and CDR2 is YYNGEE. The CDR3 runs 15 residues. CDR3 DNA sequence: TGTGCCAGCAGCCGACAGTTTGCCTCTAACTATGGCTACACCTTC. Translation: CASSRQFASNYGYTF.

The rearrangement uses TRBV6-1 and TRBJ2-2, with D tentatively TRBD1 (5 bases). The CDR3 contains 14 residues. Trimming shortened V by 6 bases and J by 2 bases, and 10 bases separated the two germline ends. In germline, CDR1 is MNHNS, CDR2 SASEGT. In DNA, the CDR3 is TGTGCCAGCAGCGTCCAGGGTAACACCGGGGAGCTGTTTTTT. It codes for CASSVQGNTGELFF.

The rearrangement links TRBV6-5 to TRBJ2-5; 7 positions match TRBD1. TRBJ2-7 matches the DNA end more closely, so the J call is doubtful. CDR3 size: 14 residues. Germline CDR1 reads MNHEY; CDR2 reads SVGAGI. The CDR3 DNA reads TGTGCCAGCAGAAAAGACAGGGACCGGGACGAGCAGTACTTC. Its protein product is CASRKDRDRDEQYF.

Here the CDR3 DNA reads TGTGCCAGCATATCCGGGTCGGGATTCTCCGGGGAGCTGTTTTTT. As protein: CASISGSGFSGELFF. This chain connects TRBV2 to TRBJ2-2; weak D call: TRBD2 (5 bases). The CDR3 runs 15 residues. Trimming took off 7 bases at V and 6 bases at J, with 18 bases between the two ends. Germline V gene lookup returns CDR1 SNHLY and CDR2 FYNNEI.

This chain uses TRBV2 with TRBJ2-1, with 9 bases matching TRBD1. Germline V CDR1 and CDR2: SNHLY, FYNNEI. The CDR3 spans 20 residues. After removal of 7 bases from V and 5 bases from J, the junction contained 24 bases not matched to a gene. CDR3 nucleotides: TGTGCCAGCATAACACGGACGGACAGGGGCGACCGATCGAAAAACAATGAGCAGTTCTTC. Residues: CASITRTDRGDRSKNNEQFF. The variable domain in full, with the rest retrieved from reference TRBV2 and TRBJ2-1, is EPEVTQTPSHQVTQMGQEVILRCVPISNHLYFYWYRQILGQKVEFLVSFYNNEISEKSEIFDDQFSVERPDGSNFTLKIRSTKLEDSAMYFCASITRTDRGDRSKNNEQFFGPGTRLTVL.

The genes are TRBV18 and TRBJ1-1, with D uncertain. Germline V gives CDR1 KGHSH, CDR2 LQKENI. With 3 bases removed from V and 0 bases from J, the gap between germline ends came to 5 bases. This CDR3 is built from 13 residues. The CDR3 sequence: CASSPQMNTEAFF. In nucleotides, the CDR3 is TGTGCCAGCTCACCGCAGATGAACACTGAAGCTTTCTTT.

V and J are TRBV16 and TRBJ1-4; possible D gene TRBD1, 5 bases. The CDR3 consists of 14 residues. Germline assignment: CDR1 KGHSY and CDR2 FQNENV. V lost 4 bases, J lost 8 bases, and 14 bases lay in between. The CDR3 DNA reads TGTGCCAGCAGCCCGACGGCAGGGAAGGAAAAACTGTTTTTT. Translating it yields CASSPTAGKEKLFF.

This chain connects TRBV6-5 to TRBJ2-5; TRBD2 might be the D (5 bases). The CDR3 runs 14 residues. The germline V and J ends were trimmed by 0 bases and 5 bases, with 10 bases remaining between them. Germline CDR1 reads MNHEY; CDR2 reads SVGAGI. The CDR3 is CASSYSYSAETQYF. DNA for the CDR3: TGTGCCAGCAGTTACTCTTATAGCGCCGAGACCCAGTACTTC.